The 28 T cell receptor beta chains given below trace back to one sample, sequenced in a study of human T cells and chemical hapten exposure. Unfractionated whole blood was the source from which total RNA was extracted. TCRdb recomputed calls from the 5' RACE reads with MiXCR, one row per CDR3 protein. The table records tens of thousands of distinct CDR3 sequences, roughly 8.4% of them present only once. All receptors come from a male donor in good health.

The J gene is TRBJ1-3, the V gene TRBV4-1; TRBD1 agrees at 9 bases. V lost 0 bases and J lost 3; bases outside the gene matches: 6. The CDR3 consists of 17 residues. Germline values: CDR1 MGHRA, CDR2 YSYEKL. This CDR3 reads CASSQDNGQGIGNTIYF. The CDR3, as DNA: TGCGCCAGCAGCCAAGATAACGGACAGGGGATTGGAAACACCATATATTTT.

This clonotype appeared a few times. The rearrangement uses TRBV10-3 and TRBJ2-1; the match to TRBD2 covers 9 bases. The CDR3 loop spans 14 amino acids. Germline loops: CDR1 ENHRY, CDR2 SYGVKD. Trimming removed 5 bases from V and 2 bases from J; junction bases left unmatched: 1. The CDR3 here is CAISLAGTYNEQFF. The CDR3 nucleotides are TGTGCCATCAGTCTAGCGGGGACCTACAATGAGCAGTTCTTC.

The chain carries TRBV9 and TRBJ2-3, with D unclear. The CDR3 totals 12 residues. Germline CDR1 reads SGDLS; CDR2 reads YYNGEE. V was clipped by 4 bases and J by 10 bases, with 13 bases between them. CDR3: CASSLPPQAQYF. The DNA for the CDR3 is TGTGCCAGCAGCCTCCCTCCTCAGGCGCAGTATTTT.

Remarks on this clonotype: A clone one base away is much larger, so this may be a read error. This chain connects TRBV6-5 to TRBJ1-5; 11 nucleotides match TRBD1. Trimming removed 6 bases from V and 6 bases from J; junction bases left unmatched: 7. Germline-derived CDR1 and CDR2 are MNHEY and SVGAGI. The CDR3 contains 15 residues. Here the CDR3 DNA reads TGTGCCAGCAGGCAGGGACAGGGGGGGGGTCAGCCCCAGCATTTT. Its translation is CASRQGQGGGQPQHF.

This clonotype was seen ten or more times. The chain carries TRBV4-1 and TRBJ1-1; D is unclear. Germline V CDR1 and CDR2: MGHRA, YSYEKL. Trimming removed 5 bases at V and 3 bases at J, with 19 bases between. This CDR3 is 16 amino acids long. CDR3 region: CASSKTVGTADTEAFF. The CDR3 DNA follows: TGCGCCAGCAGCAAGACTGTGGGAACTGCGGACACTGAAGCTTTCTTT.

This clonotype was seen more than once but under ten times. The rearrangement joins TRBV7-9 to TRBJ1-2, with a tentative D call TRBD1 (5 bases). Per the germline V gene, CDR1 is SEHNR and CDR2 is FQNEAQ (reference sequence). The CDR3 is made up of 16 amino acids. Trimming stripped 5 bases from V and 3 bases from J, with 19 bases between. The CDR3 protein is CASSPTTRTSHYGYTF. In DNA, the CDR3 is TGTGCCAGCAGCCCAACAACCCGGACAAGTCACTATGGCTACACCTTC.

This clonotype was counted at least ten times. DNA of the CDR3: TGTGCCAGCACTTTTCATTCCACTCAAACGATAGCCAGCCGTTCACCCCTCCACTTT. Residues: CASTFHSTQTIASRSPLHF. This chain links TRBV6-5 with TRBJ1-6; no firm D call. The CDR3 has 19 amino acids. V was clipped by 7 bases and J by 9 bases, with 31 bases between them. Germline V CDR1 and CDR2: MNHEY, SVGAGI.

In its sample, this clonotype was seen many times. CDR3 protein: CSVGTGSGANVLTF. The CDR3 nucleotides read TGCAGCGTTGGGACAGGGTCCGGGGCCAACGTCCTGACTTTC. The rearrangement links TRBV29-1 to TRBJ2-6, with 8 positions matching TRBD1. J was trimmed by 4 bases and V by 4 bases; bases with no gene match: 3. The CDR3 spans 14 residues. Germline V gives CDR1 SQVTM, CDR2 ANQGSEA.

The table lists this clonotype with a few counts. The chain uses TRBV29-1 and TRBJ1-2, with D perhaps TRBD1 (6 bases). The CDR3 spans 12 residues. V gave up 3 bases and J gave up 7 bases, with 12 bases separating them. The germline gives CDR1 SQVTM, CDR2 ANQGSEA. The CDR3, as DNA: TGCAGCGTTGACAGGGGAGGTCGTGGCTACACCTTC. Its protein is CSVDRGGRGYTF.

In its sample, this clonotype was seen a few times. J is TRBJ2-1 and V is TRBV6-2 or TRBV6-3, with 8 bases lining up with TRBD2. Germline V gene lookup returns CDR1 MNHEY and CDR2 SVGEGT. Trimming at V came to 6 bases and at J to 2 bases, leaving 6 bases not matched to a gene. CDR3 length: 15 amino acids. The CDR3 sequence is CASRHTSGPYNEQFF. CDR3 coding DNA: TGTGCCAGCAGACATACTAGCGGACCCTACAATGAGCAGTTCTTC.

The chain employs TRBV4-2 and TRBJ2-7; tentative D call: TRBD1 (6 bases). The CDR3 contains 13 residues. The V gene's germline CDR1 is LGHNA and CDR2 YNFKEQ. V was pared by 0 bases and J by 4 bases, with 7 bases between. The CDR3 loop is CASSQDGQYEQYF. The CDR3 nucleotides are TGTGCCAGCAGCCAAGACGGACAGTACGAGCAGTACTTC.

This clonotype was counted only a few times. The chain has TRBV10-3 and TRBJ1-5, with D possibly TRBD1 on 6 matching bases. CDR1 is ENHRY and CDR2 is SYGVKD in the germline V gene. This CDR3 has 14 residues. V was cut by 6 bases and J by 3 bases, with 12 bases left in between. The CDR3 region is CAIRKGGINQPQHF. As DNA, the CDR3 is TGTGCCATCAGGAAGGGGGGGATCAATCAGCCCCAGCATTTT.

The chain links TRBV7-7 to TRBJ1-6, with D tentatively TRBD1 (5 bases). In germline, CDR1 is SSHAT, CDR2 FNYEAQ (reference sequence). V shed 4 bases and J shed 3 bases, with 16 bases lying between them. The CDR3 covers 17 residues. The CDR3 is CASSYTGEDYYNSPLHF. In nucleotides, the CDR3 is TGTGCCAGCAGCTACACAGGAGAAGATTACTATAATTCACCCCTCCACTTT.

In this sample, this clonotype turned up a few times. The CDR3 DNA sequence: TGTGCCAGCAGCGTCCAGGGGTTAAACAATGAGCAGTTCTTC. This encodes CASSVQGLNNEQFF. V and J are TRBV9 and TRBJ2-1; perhaps TRBD1 as D (6 bases). Trimming stripped 2 bases from V and 5 bases from J, with 11 bases between. Germline V CDR1 and CDR2: SGDLS, YYNGEE. CDR3 size: 14 residues.

This clonotype appeared a few times. The chain joins TRBV5-1 to TRBJ2-3; tentatively, D is TRBD1 (7 bases). Germline lookup yields CDR1 SGHRS and CDR2 YFSETQ. This CDR3 has 16 amino acids. Trimming stripped 0 bases from V and 3 bases from J, with 14 bases between. The CDR3 nucleotides read TGCGCCAGCAGCTTGGGGCAGGGGGGACCTACAGATACGCAGTATTTT. Translating gives CASSLGQGGPTDTQYF.

This clonotype was seen a handful of times. V usage is TRBV7-6 and J usage is TRBJ1-6; no definite D call. Between the trimmed V and J ends, which lost 5 bases and 1 base, there was a span of 15 bases. Germline values: CDR1 SGHVS, CDR2 FNYEAQ. There are 17 residues in the CDR3. The CDR3 is CASSPDTLRSYNSPLHF. Written as DNA, the CDR3 is TGTGCCAGCAGCCCAGACACGCTAAGATCCTATAATTCACCCCTCCACTTT. The whole variable domain, filled in from reference TRBV7-6 and TRBJ1-6, reads GAGVSQSPRYKVTKRGQDVALRCDPISGHVSLYWYRQALGQGPEFLTYFNYEAQQDKSGLPNDRFSAERPEGSISTLTIQRTEQRDSAMYRCASSPDTLRSYNSPLHFGNGTRLTVT.

This clonotype has a count of ten or more. The chain couples TRBV20-1 to TRBJ2-1; D unclear. Germline lookup yields CDR1 DFQATT and CDR2 SNEGSKA (reference sequence). CDR3 length: 13 residues. Trimming cost V 3 bases and J 5 bases, with 11 bases left between them. The CDR3 is CSARRNYNNEQFF. The CDR3, as DNA: TGCAGTGCTAGGCGTAATTATAACAATGAGCAGTTCTTC.

This clonotype was counted ten times or more. The rearrangement joins TRBV6-2 or TRBV6-3 to TRBJ1-1; D not certain. Germline-derived CDR1 and CDR2 are MNHEY and SVGEGT. The CDR3 extends over 14 amino acids. Trimming removed 2 bases from V and 4 bases from J, with 11 bases in between. CDR3 amino acids: CASSYPATGTEAFF. CDR3 coding DNA: TGTGCCAGCAGTTACCCGGCCACGGGCACTGAAGCTTTCTTT.

The sample holds many counts of this clonotype. The genes are TRBV7-9 and TRBJ1-5; TRBD1 aligns across 7 bases. This CDR3 has 14 amino acids. J was trimmed by 3 bases and V by 4 bases; bases with no gene match: 3. Germline V gene sequence: CDR1 SEHNR, CDR2 FQNEAQ (reference sequence). Written as DNA, the CDR3 is TGTGCCAGCAGCTCGGGGACAGACAATCAGCCCCAGCATTTT. Translating it yields CASSSGTDNQPQHF. Complete variable domain (other parts from reference TRBV7-9 and TRBJ1-5): DTGVSQNPRHKITKRGQNVTFRCDPISEHNRLYWYRQTLGQGPEFLTYFQNEAQLEKSRLLSDRFSAERPKGSFSTLEIQRTEQGDSAMYLCASSSGTDNQPQHFGDGTRLSIL.

The rearrangement links TRBV20-1 to TRBJ2-5, with 9 positions matching TRBD2. J lost 5 bases, V lost 3 bases, and 7 bases had no gene match. Germline lookup yields CDR1 DFQATT and CDR2 SNEGSKA (reference sequence). The CDR3 has 14 amino acids. CDR3 loop: CSARKRGVWETQYF. CDR3 DNA sequence: TGCAGTGCTAGGAAGCGGGGGGTATGGGAGACCCAGTACTTC.

A few counts support this clonotype. CDR3 protein: CASSTDREGYSNQPQHF. In DNA, the CDR3 is TGTGCCAGCAGTACGGACAGGGAGGGGTATAGCAATCAGCCCCAGCATTTT. The rearrangement uses TRBV6-6 and TRBJ1-5; 8 bases match TRBD1. The germline V gene has CDR1 MNHNY and CDR2 SVGAGI (reference sequence). This CDR3 is 17 amino acids long. J was trimmed by 0 bases and V by 5 bases; bases with no gene match: 9.

At least ten counts were recorded for this clonotype. V is TRBV12-3 or TRBV12-4 and J is TRBJ1-5, with D perhaps matching TRBD1 (5 bases). Between the trimmed V and J ends, which lost 3 bases and 1 base, there was a span of 10 bases. The CDR3 sequence is 15 residues long. Here the CDR3 reads CASSFRQGSNQPQHF. Written as DNA, the CDR3 is TGTGCCAGCAGTTTTCGTCAGGGAAGCAATCAGCCCCAGCATTTT.

This clonotype came up a few times. The J gene is TRBJ2-1, the V gene TRBV12-3 or TRBV12-4; no clear D gene. V was shortened by 3 bases and J by 9 bases, with 9 bases between the two germline ends. The CDR3 is made up of 12 amino acids. The CDR3 sequence: CASSLGIGEQFF. The CDR3 DNA sequence: TGTGCCAGCAGTTTGGGAATAGGTGAGCAGTTCTTC.

This clonotype was seen many times. The gene calls are TRBV18 and TRBJ1-2, with 12 bases matching TRBD1. Germline CDR1 and CDR2: KGHSH and LQKENI. Unmatched junction bases numbered 1, after V lost 3 bases and J lost 8 bases. The CDR3 is made up of 13 amino acids. CDR3: CASSPGQGAGYTF. The CDR3, as DNA: TGTGCCAGCTCACCGGGACAGGGGGCCGGCTACACCTTC. Drawing the rest from reference TRBV18 and TRBJ1-2, the complete variable domain is NAGVMQNPRHLVRRRGQEARLRCSPMKGHSHVYWYRQLPEEGLKFMVYLQKENIIDESGMPKERFSAEFPKEGPSILRIQQVVRGDSAAYFCASSPGQGAGYTFGSGTRLTVV.

This clonotype was found many times. The chain is built from TRBV5-1 and TRBJ2-1, with 13 positions matching TRBD2. Germline values: CDR1 SGHRS, CDR2 YFSETQ. The CDR3 loop spans 17 amino acids. J was trimmed by 8 bases and V by 4 bases; bases with no gene match: 12. As DNA, the CDR3 is TGCGCCAGCAGCCAGGGACTAGCGGGAATAGTGGATTATGAGCAGTTCTTC. This gives the protein CASSQGLAGIVDYEQFF.

The table lists this clonotype with a few counts. The J gene is TRBJ2-7, the V gene TRBV2, with 7 bases identical to TRBD2. Germline assignment: CDR1 SNHLY and CDR2 FYNNEI. The CDR3 extends over 12 amino acids. V lost 5 bases and J lost 13; bases outside the gene matches: 11. CDR3 nucleotide sequence: TGTGCCAGCAGTACGAGGACTAGTTGGAGCTACTTC. Translated, it gives CASSTRTSWSYF.

In this sample, this clonotype turned up a few times. The chain links TRBV12-3 or TRBV12-4 to TRBJ1-1; D might be TRBD1 (5 bases). This CDR3 is 15 amino acids long. V lost 6 bases to trimming and J lost 0 bases, with 14 bases between them. The CDR3: CASSHGGRMNTEAFF. The DNA of the CDR3 is TGTGCCAGCAGCCATGGGGGACGGATGAACACTGAAGCTTTCTTT.

This clonotype was detected only a few times. The chain employs TRBV12-3 or TRBV12-4 and TRBJ2-7; perhaps TRBD1 as D (6 bases). Trimming shortened V by 5 bases and J by 4 bases, and 12 bases separated the two germline ends. The CDR3 length is 13 residues. The CDR3, as DNA: TGTGCCAGCAGTAGGGGGACGGGGTACGAGCAGTACTTC. This codes for CASSRGTGYEQYF.